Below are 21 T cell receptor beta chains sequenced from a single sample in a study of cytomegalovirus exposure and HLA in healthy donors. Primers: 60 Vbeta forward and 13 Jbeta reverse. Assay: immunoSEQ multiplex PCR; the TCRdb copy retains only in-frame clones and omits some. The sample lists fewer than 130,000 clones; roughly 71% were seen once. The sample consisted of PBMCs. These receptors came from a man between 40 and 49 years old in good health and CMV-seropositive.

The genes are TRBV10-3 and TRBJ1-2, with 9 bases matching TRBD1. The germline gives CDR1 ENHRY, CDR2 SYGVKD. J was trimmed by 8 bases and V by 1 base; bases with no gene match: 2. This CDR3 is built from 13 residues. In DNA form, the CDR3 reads TGTGCCATCAGTGAGTTCGGGACAGGGGGCTACACCTTC. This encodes CAISEFGTGGYTF.

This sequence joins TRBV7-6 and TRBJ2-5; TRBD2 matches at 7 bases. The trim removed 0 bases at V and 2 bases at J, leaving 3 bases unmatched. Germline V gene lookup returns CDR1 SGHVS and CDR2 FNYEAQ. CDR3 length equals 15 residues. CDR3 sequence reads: CASSLATAGQETQYF. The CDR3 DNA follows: TGTGCCAGCAGCTTAGCTACAGCGGGGCAAGAGACCCAGTACTTC.

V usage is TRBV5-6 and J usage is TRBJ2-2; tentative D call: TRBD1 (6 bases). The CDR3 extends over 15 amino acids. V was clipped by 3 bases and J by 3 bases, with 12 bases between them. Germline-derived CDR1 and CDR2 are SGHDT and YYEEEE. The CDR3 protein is CASSSPPGDTGELFF. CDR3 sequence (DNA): TGTGCCAGCAGCTCTCCCCCAGGGGACACCGGGGAGCTGTTTTTT.

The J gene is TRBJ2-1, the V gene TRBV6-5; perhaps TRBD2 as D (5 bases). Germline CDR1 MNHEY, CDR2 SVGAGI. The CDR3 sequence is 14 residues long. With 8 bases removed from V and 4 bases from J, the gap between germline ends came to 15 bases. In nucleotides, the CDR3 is TGTGCCAGCCGAGGACTTCCCTATTACAATGAGCAGTTCTTC. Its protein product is CASRGLPYYNEQFF.

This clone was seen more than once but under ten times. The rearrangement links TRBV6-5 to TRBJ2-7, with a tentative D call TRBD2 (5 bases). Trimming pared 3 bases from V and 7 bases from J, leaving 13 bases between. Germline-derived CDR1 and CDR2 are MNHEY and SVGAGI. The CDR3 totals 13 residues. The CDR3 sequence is CASSYLGEGEQYF. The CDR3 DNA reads TGTGCCAGCAGTTATTTGGGAGAGGGAGAGCAGTACTTC.

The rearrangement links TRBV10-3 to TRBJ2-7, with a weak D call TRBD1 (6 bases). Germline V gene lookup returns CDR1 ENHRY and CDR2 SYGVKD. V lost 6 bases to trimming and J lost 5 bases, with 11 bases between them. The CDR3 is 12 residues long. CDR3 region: CAIRTGRDEQYF. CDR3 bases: TGTGCCATCAGGACAGGCCGGGACGAGCAGTACTTC.

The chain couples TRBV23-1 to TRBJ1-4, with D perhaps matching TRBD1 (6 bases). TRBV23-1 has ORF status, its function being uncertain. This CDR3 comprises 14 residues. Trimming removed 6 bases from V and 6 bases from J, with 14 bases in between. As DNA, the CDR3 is TGCGCCAGCAGCCCAGGGGAGAGGGATGAAAAACTGTTTTTT. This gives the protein CASSPGERDEKLFF.

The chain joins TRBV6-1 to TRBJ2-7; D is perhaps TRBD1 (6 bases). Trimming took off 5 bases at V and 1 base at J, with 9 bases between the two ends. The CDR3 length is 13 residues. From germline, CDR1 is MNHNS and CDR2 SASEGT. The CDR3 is CASSPGQSYEQYF. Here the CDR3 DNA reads TGTGCCAGCAGTCCGGGACAATCCTACGAGCAGTACTTC.

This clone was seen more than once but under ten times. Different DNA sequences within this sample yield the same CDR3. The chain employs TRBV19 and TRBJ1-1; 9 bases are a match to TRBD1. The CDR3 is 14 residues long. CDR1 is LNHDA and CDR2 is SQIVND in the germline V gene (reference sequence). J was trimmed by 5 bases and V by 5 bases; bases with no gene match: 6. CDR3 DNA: TGTGCCAGTAGTCTCGGACAGGGGAGGACTGAAGCTTTCTTT. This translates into CASSLGQGRTEAFF.

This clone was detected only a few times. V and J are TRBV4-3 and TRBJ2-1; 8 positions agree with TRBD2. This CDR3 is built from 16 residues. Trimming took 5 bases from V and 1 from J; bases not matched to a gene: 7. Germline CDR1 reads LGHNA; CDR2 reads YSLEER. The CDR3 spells CASSSREGVSYNEQFF. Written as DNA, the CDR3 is TGCGCCAGCAGCAGCCGGGAGGGCGTTTCCTACAATGAGCAGTTCTTC.

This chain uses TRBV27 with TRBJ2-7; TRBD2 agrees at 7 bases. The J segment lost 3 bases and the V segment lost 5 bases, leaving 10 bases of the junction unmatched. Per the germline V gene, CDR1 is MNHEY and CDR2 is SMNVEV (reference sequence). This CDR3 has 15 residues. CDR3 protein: CASSPRLAEIYEQYF. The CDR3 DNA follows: TGTGCCAGCAGTCCCCGGCTAGCGGAGATCTACGAGCAGTACTTC.

CDR3 sequence reads: CASRVSGLLTQYF. CDR3 nucleotide sequence: TGTGCCAGCAGGGTTAGTGGACTCCTGACGCAGTATTTT. This chain uses TRBV11-2 with TRBJ2-3; perhaps TRBD2 as D (5 bases). Germline V gives CDR1 SGHAT, CDR2 FQNNGV. This CDR3 comprises 13 residues. V was clipped by 6 bases and J by 9 bases, with 16 bases between them.

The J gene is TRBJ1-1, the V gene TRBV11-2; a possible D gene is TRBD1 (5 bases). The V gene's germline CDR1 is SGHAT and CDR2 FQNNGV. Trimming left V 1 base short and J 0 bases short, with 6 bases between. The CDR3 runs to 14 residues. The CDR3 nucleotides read TGTGCCAGCAGCTTAGCAGGGCTGAACACTGAAGCTTTCTTT. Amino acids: CASSLAGLNTEAFF.

The CDR3 spells CASSAEKGQSNQPQHF. DNA of the CDR3: TGTGCCAGCAGCGCAGAAAAGGGACAGAGCAATCAGCCCCAGCATTTT. J is TRBJ1-5 and V is TRBV5-4; TRBD1 agrees at 7 bases. Per the germline V gene, CDR1 is SGHNT and CDR2 is YYREEE (reference sequence). The CDR3 covers 16 residues. The ends lost 4 bases at V and 1 base at J; junction bases unmatched: 8.

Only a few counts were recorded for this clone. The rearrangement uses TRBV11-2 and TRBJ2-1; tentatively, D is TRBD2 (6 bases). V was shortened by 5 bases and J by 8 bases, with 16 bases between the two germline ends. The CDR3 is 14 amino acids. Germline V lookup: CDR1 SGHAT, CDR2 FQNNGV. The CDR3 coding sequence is TGTGCCAGCAGCACAATGACTAGTTGGTATGAGCAGTTCTTC. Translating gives CASSTMTSWYEQFF. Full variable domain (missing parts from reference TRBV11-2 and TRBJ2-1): EAGVAQSPRYKIIEKRQSVAFWCNPISGHATLYWYQQILGQGPKLLIQFQNNGVVDDSQLPKDRFSAERLKGVDSTLKIQPAKLEDSAVYLCASSTMTSWYEQFFGPGTRLTVL.

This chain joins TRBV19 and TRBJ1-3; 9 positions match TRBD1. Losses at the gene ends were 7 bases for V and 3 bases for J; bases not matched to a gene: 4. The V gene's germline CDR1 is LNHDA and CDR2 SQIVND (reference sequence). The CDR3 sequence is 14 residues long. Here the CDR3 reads CASTRTGVGNTIYF. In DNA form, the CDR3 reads TGTGCCAGTACCCGGACAGGGGTTGGAAACACCATATATTTT.

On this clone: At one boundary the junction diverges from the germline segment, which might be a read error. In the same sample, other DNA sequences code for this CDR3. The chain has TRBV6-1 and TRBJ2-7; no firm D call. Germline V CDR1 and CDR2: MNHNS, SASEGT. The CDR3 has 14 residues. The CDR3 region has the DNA TGTGCAAGCAGTGAGCGCCTGCGAACCTACGAGCAGTACTTC. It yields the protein CASSERLRTYEQYF.

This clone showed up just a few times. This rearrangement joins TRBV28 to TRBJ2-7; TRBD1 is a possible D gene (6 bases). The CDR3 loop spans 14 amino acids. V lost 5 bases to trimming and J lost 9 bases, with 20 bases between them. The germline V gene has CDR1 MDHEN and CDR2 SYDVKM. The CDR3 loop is CASSPIFNRDRQYF. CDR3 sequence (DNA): TGTGCCAGCAGTCCCATTTTTAACAGGGACCGGCAGTACTTC.

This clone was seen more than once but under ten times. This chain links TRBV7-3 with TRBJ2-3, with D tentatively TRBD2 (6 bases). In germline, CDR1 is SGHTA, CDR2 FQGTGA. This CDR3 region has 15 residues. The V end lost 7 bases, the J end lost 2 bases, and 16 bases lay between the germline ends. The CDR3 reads CASTDPGRPTDTQYF. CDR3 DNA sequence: TGTGCCAGCACCGACCCCGGGAGACCCACAGATACGCAGTATTTT.

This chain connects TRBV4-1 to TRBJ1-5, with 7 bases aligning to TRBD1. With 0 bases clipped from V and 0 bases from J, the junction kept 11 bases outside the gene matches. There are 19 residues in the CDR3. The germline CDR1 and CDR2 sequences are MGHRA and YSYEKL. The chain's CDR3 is CASSQEVRVRGYSNQPQHF. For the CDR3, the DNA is TGCGCCAGCAGCCAAGAGGTTCGGGTCAGGGGGTATAGCAATCAGCCCCAGCATTTT.

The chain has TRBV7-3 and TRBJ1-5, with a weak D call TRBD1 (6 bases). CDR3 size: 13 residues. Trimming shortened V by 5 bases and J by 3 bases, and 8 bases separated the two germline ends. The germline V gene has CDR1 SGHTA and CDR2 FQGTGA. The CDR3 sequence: CASSRDNNQPQHF. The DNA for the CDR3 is TGTGCCAGCAGCCGGGACAACAATCAGCCCCAGCATTTT.